Following are 27 T cell receptor beta chains from one sample sequenced in a study of Ad26.COV2.S vaccination and SARS-CoV-2 variants. Treatment given: about 20 received Ad26.COV2.S at low or high dose, single or two shots; 5 received placebo; per-sample allocation not given. Sampling was done on day 63 after the first vaccine or placebo injection. The protocol was immunoSEQ multiplex PCR, while the TCRdb copy is restricted to in-frame clones and leaves out a portion. This table holds fewer than 600,000 clones, about 88% found once. Sequences were derived from peripheral blood, sampled in a trial of Ad26.COV2.S vaccine versus placebo. These receptors all come from a person aged 18 to 59 who received the Ad26.COV2.S COVID-19 vaccine or a placebo.

This clone was observed a single time. V is TRBV7-9 and J is TRBJ2-7, with 10 bases lining up with TRBD2. Germline assignment: CDR1 SEHNR and CDR2 FQNEAQ (reference sequence). Trimming took 5 bases from V and 9 from J; bases not matched to a gene: 16. The CDR3 length is 16 residues. CDR3 sequence: CASSAQILAGYDAQYF. CDR3 DNA sequence: TGTGCCAGCAGCGCACAGATACTAGCGGGATACGACGCGCAGTACTTC.

With respect to this clone: The sample has other DNA sequences that encode this CDR3 too. V usage is TRBV7-8 and J usage is TRBJ1-1, with a possible D match to TRBD1 (6 bases). The CDR3 totals 15 residues. Trimming removed 1 base at V and 0 bases at J, with 9 bases between. In germline, CDR1 is SGHVS, CDR2 FQNEAQ. The chain's CDR3 is CASSLETGMNTEAFF. The CDR3 bases are TGTGCCAGCAGCTTAGAAACAGGGATGAACACTGAAGCTTTCTTT.

The rearrangement joins TRBV28 to TRBJ1-2; D is unclear. V was pared by 5 bases and J by 3 bases, with 7 bases between. Germline CDR1 reads MDHEN; CDR2 reads SYDVKM. The CDR3 is 12 amino acids. The CDR3 loop is CASSRRDYGYTF. The CDR3 region has the DNA TGTGCCAGCAGTCGCCGGGACTATGGCTACACCTTC.

The rearrangement uses TRBV2 and TRBJ1-2; the match to TRBD1 covers 8 bases. CDR3 length: 16 residues. V lost 10 bases to trimming and J lost 4 bases; unmatched junction nucleotides: 17. Germline lookup yields CDR1 SNHLY and CDR2 FYNNEI. The DNA for the CDR3 is TGTGCCAAGAATCAGGGGGCGCCCCCCTGGGCCTATGGCTACACCTTC. Residues: CAKNQGAPPWAYGYTF.

This sequence joins TRBV11-2 and TRBJ1-1; D is undetermined. CDR1 and CDR2 (germline): SGHAT, FQNNGV. The CDR3 has 14 residues. V was clipped by 5 bases and J by 1 base, with 11 bases between them. The CDR3, as DNA: TGTGCCAGCAGCCGGAGGGCGGGGAACACTGAAGCTTTCTTT. This translates into CASSRRAGNTEAFF.

In its sample, this clone was seen once. The V and J genes are TRBV28 and TRBJ1-1; unclear D gene. The CDR3 totals 15 residues. Trimming stripped 3 bases from V and 1 base from J, with 12 bases between. Germline loops: CDR1 MDHEN, CDR2 SYDVKM. The CDR3 DNA sequence: TGTGCCAGCAGTTTGGTCGGGGATCGGAACACTGAAGCTTTCTTT. Translation: CASSLVGDRNTEAFF.

The J gene is TRBJ1-3, the V gene TRBV28, with D perhaps matching TRBD1 (5 bases). V lost 3 bases and J 4 bases, leaving 7 bases between the germline ends. The V gene's germline CDR1 is MDHEN and CDR2 SYDVKM. CDR3 length: 13 residues. The CDR3 bases are TGTGCCAGCAGTTTGGCAGGGGGAAACACCATATATTTT. Translating it yields CASSLAGGNTIYF.

The chain couples TRBV10-2 to TRBJ1-3; D might be TRBD1 (5 bases). CDR3 size: 14 residues. V lost 7 bases to trimming and J lost 9 bases, with 19 bases between them. Germline-derived CDR1 and CDR2 are WSHSY and SAAADI. Written as DNA, the CDR3 is TGCGCCAGCACCCCATCATCGGGGCGGAGCACCATATATTTT. Its protein product is CASTPSSGRSTIYF.

The chain joins TRBV7-9 to TRBJ1-6; D gene uncertain. Germline assignment: CDR1 SEHNR and CDR2 FQNEAQ (reference sequence). The V and J ends lost 1 base and 9 bases respectively, with 10 bases between them. The CDR3 totals 14 residues. As DNA, the CDR3 is TGTGCCAGCAGCTTAGGGTCGGGTAGTTCACCCCTCCACTTT. It is translated as CASSLGSGSSPLHF.

V usage is TRBV5-1 and J usage is TRBJ2-3, with 11 bases lining up with TRBD1. CDR1 SGHRS and CDR2 YFSETQ come from the germline V gene. The CDR3 runs 14 residues. Trimming cost V 3 bases and J 4 bases; bases outside gene matches: 1. CDR3 in amino acids: CASSSGQGADTQYF. CDR3 nucleotide sequence: TGCGCCAGCAGCTCGGGACAGGGGGCAGATACGCAGTATTTT.

The chain carries TRBV7-9 and TRBJ1-2; perhaps TRBD1 as D (5 bases). V was trimmed by 0 bases and J by 2 bases, leaving 10 bases between them. The CDR3 sequence is 15 residues long. The germline V gene encodes CDR1 SEHNR and CDR2 FQNEAQ (reference sequence). As DNA, the CDR3 is TGTGCCAGCAGCTTAGCGACGACAGCAAACTATGGCTACACCTTC. It specifies CASSLATTANYGYTF. The whole variable domain, filled in from reference TRBV7-9 and TRBJ1-2, reads DTGVSQNPRHKITKRGQNVTFRCDPISEHNRLYWYRQTLGQGPEFLTYFQNEAQLEKSRLLSDRFSAERPKGSFSTLEIQRTEQGDSAMYLCASSLATTANYGYTFGSGTRLTVV.

V is TRBV15 and J is TRBJ2-1; 7 nucleotides agree with TRBD2. This CDR3 is built from 15 residues. Germline V gives CDR1 LNHNV, CDR2 YYDKDF (reference sequence). V gave up 0 bases and J gave up 9 bases; unmatched junction bases: 8. CDR3 sequence (DNA): TGTGCCACCAGCAGAGATCGGCGGGAGCAAGGTGAGCAGTTCTTC. It translates to CATSRDRREQGEQFF.

The CDR3 loop reads CASSFTLGGSNQETQYF. As DNA, the CDR3 is TGTGCCAGCAGTTTCACCCTTGGGGGTTCGAACCAAGAGACCCAGTACTTC. The chain links TRBV28 to TRBJ2-5; either TRBD1 or TRBD2 may supply D (5 bases each). V lost 3 bases, J lost 0 bases, and 17 bases lay in between. This CDR3 is 17 amino acids long. Per germline, CDR1 MDHEN and CDR2 SYDVKM.

This clone was counted a single time. The chain is built from TRBV28 and TRBJ2-5; 9 bases map to TRBD2. There are 15 residues in the CDR3. Germline CDR1 is MDHEN and CDR2 is SYDVKM. V shed 4 bases, J shed 4 bases, and the junction held 7 bases outside the gene matches. In nucleotides, the CDR3 is TGTGCCAGCAGTTACATAGCGGGAGTGAGAGAGACCCAGTACTTC. Translation gives CASSYIAGVRETQYF.

The V gene is TRBV27, the J gene TRBJ2-7; the D gene is possibly TRBD2 (5 bases). The V end was cut by 2 bases, the J end by 3 bases, with 8 bases between. Germline CDR1 is MNHEY and CDR2 is SMNVEV (reference sequence). The CDR3 runs 13 residues. The CDR3 spells CASSLLGGYEQYF. Here the CDR3 DNA reads TGTGCCAGCAGTTTACTAGGAGGCTACGAGCAGTACTTC.

This sequence joins TRBV5-5 and TRBJ1-5; 7 bases are shared with TRBD1. The CDR3 is 17 residues long. Trimming removed 4 bases from V and 3 bases from J; junction bases left unmatched: 13. Germline CDR1 SGHKS, CDR2 YYEKEE (reference sequence). CDR3 sequence (DNA): TGTGCCAGCAGCCGAGACCCGGGACAGTCTATCAATCAGCCCCAGCATTTT. It yields the protein CASSRDPGQSINQPQHF.

V is TRBV6-5 and J is TRBJ2-2; tentative D call: TRBD2 (5 bases). The V gene's germline CDR1 is MNHEY and CDR2 SVGAGI. There are 15 residues in the CDR3. The ends were cut back, 1 base at V and 5 bases at J, with 11 bases in the middle. CDR3 DNA: TGTGCCAGCAGTTACTTTGGACTTGGAACCGGGGAGCTGTTTTTT. Residues: CASSYFGLGTGELFF.

The V call is TRBV7-9, the J call TRBJ2-3; 10 positions match TRBD2. Unmatched junction bases numbered 16, after V lost 6 bases and J lost 7 bases. The CDR3 is 17 residues long. Germline V lookup: CDR1 SEHNR, CDR2 FQNEAQ (reference sequence). The CDR3 loop is CASRPAFERGGVNTQYF. In nucleotides, the CDR3 is TGTGCCAGCAGACCAGCGTTCGAGCGGGGGGGCGTAAATACGCAGTATTTT. Full variable domain (rest looked up from reference TRBV7-9 and TRBJ2-3): DTGVSQNPRHKITKRGQNVTFRCDPISEHNRLYWYRQTLGQGPEFLTYFQNEAQLEKSRLLSDRFSAERPKGSFSTLEIQRTEQGDSAMYLCASRPAFERGGVNTQYFGPGTRLTVL.

J is TRBJ1-1 and V is TRBV4-3; D gene uncertain. The V end lost 1 base, the J end lost 4 bases, and 13 bases lay between the germline ends. Germline V lookup: CDR1 LGHNA, CDR2 YSLEER. The CDR3 loop spans 15 amino acids. The CDR3 bases are TGCGCCAGCAGCCAAGCCGAGCGGGGTAGCACTGAAGCTTTCTTT. Translating gives CASSQAERGSTEAFF.

The chain combines TRBV19 with TRBJ2-4; D might be TRBD1 (7 bases). The V and J ends lost 8 bases and 14 bases respectively, with 19 bases between them. This CDR3 spans 12 amino acids. Germline V gene lookup returns CDR1 LNHDA and CDR2 SQIVND (reference sequence). CDR3 DNA sequence: TGTGCCAGTGGTGATGCGGGACAGACCAAGTACTTC. It translates to CASGDAGQTKYF.

The count of this clone is one. The chain carries TRBV4-3 and TRBJ1-2, with D maybe TRBD1 (5 bases). Germline V gene lookup returns CDR1 LGHNA and CDR2 YSLEER. The CDR3 length is 15 residues. V was pared by 0 bases and J by 4 bases, with 12 bases between. CDR3 DNA sequence: TGCGCCAGCAGCCAAGATCCGTGGCAGGGCTATGGCTACACCTTC. This sequence encodes CASSQDPWQGYGYTF.

This clone showed up just once. The gene calls are TRBV7-2 and TRBJ1-4, with 8 positions matching TRBD1. V was clipped by 6 bases and J by 8 bases; unmatched bases: 11. This CDR3 contains 15 residues. Germline V lookup: CDR1 SGHTA, CDR2 FQGNSA. CDR3 sequence reads: CASRRSRQGREKLFF. CDR3 bases: TGTGCCAGCAGACGATCCCGACAGGGGCGGGAAAAACTGTTTTTT.

This chain joins TRBV7-9 and TRBJ1-1; D ambiguous. V was trimmed by 7 bases and J by 3 bases, leaving 6 bases between them. The CDR3 sequence is 11 residues long. Germline CDR1 and CDR2: SEHNR and FQNEAQ (reference sequence). The CDR3 loop reads CASIHDTEAFF. CDR3 sequence (DNA): TGTGCCAGCATCCACGACACTGAAGCTTTCTTT.

V gene TRBV3-1 (or the pseudogene TRBV3-2) combines with J gene TRBJ1-4; D is unresolved. This CDR3 is 12 amino acids long. Trimming took 3 bases from V and 7 from J, leaving 6 bases between them. The germline V gene encodes CDR1 LGHDT and CDR2 YNNKEL (reference sequence). The CDR3 nucleotides read TGTGCCAGCAGCCAGGCCGGTGAAAAACTGTTTTTT. It is translated as CASSQAGEKLFF.

The chain links TRBV5-8 to TRBJ1-4; TRBD1 matches at 7 bases. The ends lost 2 bases at V and 8 bases at J; junction bases unmatched: 9. CDR1 and CDR2 from the germline V gene are SGHTS and YDEGEE. This CDR3 region has 15 residues. CDR3 residues: CASSFPSKGAEKLFF. CDR3 in DNA: TGTGCCAGCAGCTTCCCTTCTAAGGGGGCGGAAAAACTGTTTTTT. Complete variable domain (other parts from reference TRBV5-8 and TRBJ1-4): EAGVTQSPTHLIKTRGQQATLRCSPISGHTSVYWYQQALGLGLQFLLWYDEGEERNRGNFPPRFSGRQFPNYSSELNVNALELEDSALYLCASSFPSKGAEKLFFGSGTQLSVL.

V gene TRBV3-1 (or the pseudogene TRBV3-2) combines with J gene TRBJ1-1; D might be TRBD1 (5 bases). The V end lost 3 bases, the J end lost 6 bases, and 14 bases lay between the germline ends. The CDR3 extends over 14 amino acids. Per germline, CDR1 LGHDT and CDR2 YNNKEL (reference sequence). This chain's CDR3 is CASSHTGLGPEAFF. CDR3 nucleotide sequence: TGTGCCAGCAGCCATACAGGCTTGGGCCCTGAAGCTTTCTTT.

The table lists this clone with a few counts. The V and J genes are TRBV6-2 or TRBV6-3 and TRBJ1-1; TRBD1 agrees at 8 bases. The junction had 13 bases not matched to a gene; V was cut back by 6 bases and J by 1 base. The CDR3 is 17 amino acids. Germline-derived CDR1 and CDR2 are MNHEY and SVGEGT. This CDR3 reads CASSFYSRGRENTEAFF. The CDR3 nucleotides read TGTGCCAGCAGCTTCTACTCCAGGGGGCGTGAGAACACTGAAGCTTTCTTT.